This T cell receptor beta chain was obtained from a study of shared clonotypes between healthy human individuals. Study findings and constraints: A few donors showed sharing of around 5% of naive CD4 clonotypes.

The study drew its donors from healthy HIV-negative adults without recent acute infections or vaccinations. This CDR3 contains 18 residues. V lost 0 bases and J 0 bases, leaving 16 bases between the germline ends. Germline lookup yields CDR1 SGDLS and CDR2 YYNGEE. A remark on this clone: Its matching antigen is unknown.

In the original workflow: Sequence data from immunoSEQ were junction-only and lacked quality scores; consequently, filtering differed. Measured with immunoSEQ multiplex PCR; TCRdb has only the in-frame clones, and not every one. Clonal size and the V and J genes are those of that table, whereas D and trimming came from the DNA. The sample shows about 2.5 million clones, roughly 92% of them seen only once. The gene calls are TRBV9 and TRBJ1-3; the D gene is possibly TRBD1 (5 bases). This TCR derives from a man younger than 35 in good health. Some clones in this sample may be carry-over from other donors' samples. Sequencing was carried out using naive CD4+ T cells from PBMCs. Subset reported: CD45RA+ positively selected. The CDR3 loop reads CASSVAWGGTLSGNTIYF. The CDR3 nucleotides read TGTGCCAGCAGCGTAGCTTGGGGCGGCACTCTCTCTGGAAACACCATATATTTT. The whole variable domain, remainder taken from reference TRBV9 and TRBJ1-3, is DSGVTQTPKHLITATGQRVTLRCSPRSGDLSVYWYQQSLDQGLQFLIQYYNGEERAKGNILERFSAQQFPDLHSELNLSSLELGDSALYFCASSVAWGGTLSGNTIYFGEGSWLTVV.